The subject of this entry is one T cell receptor beta chain. TCRdb ran MiXCR on the 5' RACE reads and lists one entry per CDR3 protein. This table has some 900,000 distinct CDR3 sequences, roughly an eighth appearing once. The entry originates in a study of identical twins. Losses at the gene ends were 4 bases for V and 6 bases for J; bases not matched to a gene: 2. Germline assignment: CDR1 KGHDR and CDR2 SFDVKD. The CDR3 is made up of 14 amino acids. This sample also belongs to another study, concerning yellow fever vaccine responses in identical twins.

This sequence originates from a woman under 30 in good health. The J gene is TRBJ1-5, the V gene TRBV24-1, with 10 bases lining up with TRBD1. The source material was PBMCs. Written as DNA, the CDR3 is TGTGCCACCAGTGACGGGACAGGGGCTCAGCCCCAGCATTTT. Its translation is CATSDGTGAQPQHF.